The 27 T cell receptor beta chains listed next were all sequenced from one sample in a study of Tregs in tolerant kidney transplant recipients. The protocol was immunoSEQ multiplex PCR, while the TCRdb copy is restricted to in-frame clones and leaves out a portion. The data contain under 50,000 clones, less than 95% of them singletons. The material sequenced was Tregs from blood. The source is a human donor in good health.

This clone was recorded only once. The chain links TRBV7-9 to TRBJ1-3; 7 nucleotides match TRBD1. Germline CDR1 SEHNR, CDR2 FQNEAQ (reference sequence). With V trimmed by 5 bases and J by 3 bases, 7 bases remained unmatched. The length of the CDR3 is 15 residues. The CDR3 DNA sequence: TGTGCCAGCAGCCTTCGCCGGGACAGTGGAAACACCATATATTTT. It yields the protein CASSLRRDSGNTIYF.

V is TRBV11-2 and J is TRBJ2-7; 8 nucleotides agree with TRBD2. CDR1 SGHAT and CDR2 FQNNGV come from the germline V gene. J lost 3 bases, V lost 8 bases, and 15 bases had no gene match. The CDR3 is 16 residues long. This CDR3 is CASRQRGYTPIYEQYF. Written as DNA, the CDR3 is TGTGCCAGCCGACAGCGGGGGTACACTCCCATCTACGAGCAGTACTTC.

DNA of the CDR3: TGTGCCAGCAGCCCAGCGGGGTCGGCCGGGACCCAGTACTTC. Its protein is CASSPAGSAGTQYF. The chain carries TRBV5-4 and TRBJ2-5, with TRBD2 matching 7 bases. The length of the CDR3 is 14 residues. Trimming cost V 4 bases and J 7 bases; bases outside gene matches: 10. The germline V gene encodes CDR1 SGHNT and CDR2 YYREEE (reference sequence).

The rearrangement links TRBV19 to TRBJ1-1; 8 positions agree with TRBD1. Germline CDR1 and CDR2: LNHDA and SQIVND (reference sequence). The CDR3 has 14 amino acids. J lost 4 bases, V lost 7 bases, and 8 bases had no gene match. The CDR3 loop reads CASTMRQGSTEAFF. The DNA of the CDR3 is TGTGCCAGTACCATGAGACAGGGGAGCACTGAAGCTTTCTTT.

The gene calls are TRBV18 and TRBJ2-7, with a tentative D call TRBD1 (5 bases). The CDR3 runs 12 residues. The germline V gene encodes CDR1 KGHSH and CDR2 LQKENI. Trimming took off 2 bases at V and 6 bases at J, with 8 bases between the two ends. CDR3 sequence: CASSPTGPEQYF. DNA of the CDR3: TGTGCCAGCTCACCAACAGGACCCGAGCAGTACTTC.

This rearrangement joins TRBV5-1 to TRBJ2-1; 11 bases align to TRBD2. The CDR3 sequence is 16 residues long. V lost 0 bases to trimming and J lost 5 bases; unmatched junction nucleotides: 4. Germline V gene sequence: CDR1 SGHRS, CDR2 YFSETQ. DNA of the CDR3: TGCGCCAGCAGCTTGGCCCAACTAGCGGGGGACAATGAGCAGTTCTTC. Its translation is CASSLAQLAGDNEQFF. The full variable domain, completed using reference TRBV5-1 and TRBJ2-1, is KAGVTQTPRYLIKTRGQQVTLSCSPISGHRSVSWYQQTPGQGLQFLFEYFSETQRNKGNFPGRFSGRQFSNSRSEMNVSTLELGDSALYLCASSLAQLAGDNEQFFGPGTRLTVL.

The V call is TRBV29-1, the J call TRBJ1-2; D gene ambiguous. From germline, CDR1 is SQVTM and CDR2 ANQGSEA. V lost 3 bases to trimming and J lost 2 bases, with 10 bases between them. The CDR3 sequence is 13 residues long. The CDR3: CSVENQENYGYTF. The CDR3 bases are TGCAGCGTTGAGAATCAGGAAAACTATGGCTACACCTTC.

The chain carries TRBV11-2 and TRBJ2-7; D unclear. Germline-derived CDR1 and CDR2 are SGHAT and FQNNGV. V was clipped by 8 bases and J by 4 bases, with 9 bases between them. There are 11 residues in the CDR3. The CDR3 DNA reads TGTGCCAGCTCCAGGAGTTACGAGCAGTACTTC. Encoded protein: CASSRSYEQYF.

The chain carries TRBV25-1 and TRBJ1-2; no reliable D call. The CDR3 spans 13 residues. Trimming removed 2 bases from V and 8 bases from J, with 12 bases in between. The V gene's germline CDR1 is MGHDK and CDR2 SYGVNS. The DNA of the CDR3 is TGTGCCAGCAGTGAACTTGAAGTCGGCGGCTACACCTTC. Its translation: CASSELEVGGYTF.

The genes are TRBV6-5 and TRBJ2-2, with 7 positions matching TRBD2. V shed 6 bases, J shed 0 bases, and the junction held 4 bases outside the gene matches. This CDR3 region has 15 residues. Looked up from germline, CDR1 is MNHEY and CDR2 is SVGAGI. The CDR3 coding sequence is TGTGCCAGCAGACTAGGGACTACGAACACCGGGGAGCTGTTTTTT. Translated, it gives CASRLGTTNTGELFF.

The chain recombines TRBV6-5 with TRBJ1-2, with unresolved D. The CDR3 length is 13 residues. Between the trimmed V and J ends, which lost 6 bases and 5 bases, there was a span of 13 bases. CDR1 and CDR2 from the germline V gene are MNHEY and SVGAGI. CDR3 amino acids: CASSPAGIYGYTF. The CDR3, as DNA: TGTGCCAGCAGCCCAGCCGGTATTTATGGCTACACCTTC.

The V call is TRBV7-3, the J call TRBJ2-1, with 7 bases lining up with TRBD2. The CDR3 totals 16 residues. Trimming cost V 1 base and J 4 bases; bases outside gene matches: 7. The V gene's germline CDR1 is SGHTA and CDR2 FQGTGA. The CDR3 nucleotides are TGTGCCAGCAGCTTAAGTGGGGCGGGGGAATACAATGAGCAGTTCTTC. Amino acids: CASSLSGAGEYNEQFF. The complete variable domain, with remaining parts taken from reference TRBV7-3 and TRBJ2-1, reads GAGVSQTPSNKVTEKGKYVELRCDPISGHTALYWYRQSLGQGPEFLIYFQGTGAADDSGLPNDRFFAVRPEGSVSTLKIQRTERGDSAVYLCASSLSGAGEYNEQFFGPGTRLTVL.

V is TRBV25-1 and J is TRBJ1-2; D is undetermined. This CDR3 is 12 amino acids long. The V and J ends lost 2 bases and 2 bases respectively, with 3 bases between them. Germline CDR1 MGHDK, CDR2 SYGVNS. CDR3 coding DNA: TGTGCCAGCAGTGAACAAAACTATGGCTACACCTTC. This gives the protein CASSEQNYGYTF.

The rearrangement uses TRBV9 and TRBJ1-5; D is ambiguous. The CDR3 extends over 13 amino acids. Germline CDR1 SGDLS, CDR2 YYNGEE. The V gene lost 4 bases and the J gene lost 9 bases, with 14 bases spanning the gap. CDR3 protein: CASSPAVDRPQHF. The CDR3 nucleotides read TGTGCCAGCAGCCCCGCAGTCGACCGGCCCCAGCATTTT.

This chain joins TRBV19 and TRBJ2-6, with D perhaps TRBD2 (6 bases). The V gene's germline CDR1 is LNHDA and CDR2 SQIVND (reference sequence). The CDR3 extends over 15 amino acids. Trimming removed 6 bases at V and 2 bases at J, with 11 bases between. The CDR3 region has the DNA TGTGCCAGTAGGGTGTGGGGGGCTGGGGCCAACGTCCTGACTTTC. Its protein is CASRVWGAGANVLTF.

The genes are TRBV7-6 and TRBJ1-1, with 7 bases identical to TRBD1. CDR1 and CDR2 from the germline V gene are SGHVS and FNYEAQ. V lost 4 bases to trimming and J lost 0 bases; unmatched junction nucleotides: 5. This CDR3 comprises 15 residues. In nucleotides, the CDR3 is TGTGCCAGCAGCTCACGGACAGGACTGAACACTGAAGCTTTCTTT. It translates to CASSSRTGLNTEAFF.

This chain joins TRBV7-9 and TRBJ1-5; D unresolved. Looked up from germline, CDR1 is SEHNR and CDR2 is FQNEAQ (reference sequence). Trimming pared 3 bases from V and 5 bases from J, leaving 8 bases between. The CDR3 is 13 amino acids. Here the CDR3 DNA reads TGTGCCAGCAGCTTTCTCGGGGATCAGCCCCAGCATTTT. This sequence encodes CASSFLGDQPQHF.

The CDR3 coding sequence is TGTGCCAGCAGCTTCTGGGCGTCTGGGCACTATGGCTACACCTTC. Its translation: CASSFWASGHYGYTF. The chain carries TRBV5-4 and TRBJ1-2; D is unclear. The V end lost 2 bases, the J end lost 3 bases, and 14 bases lay between the germline ends. Per the germline V gene, CDR1 is SGHNT and CDR2 is YYREEE (reference sequence). The CDR3 spans 15 residues.

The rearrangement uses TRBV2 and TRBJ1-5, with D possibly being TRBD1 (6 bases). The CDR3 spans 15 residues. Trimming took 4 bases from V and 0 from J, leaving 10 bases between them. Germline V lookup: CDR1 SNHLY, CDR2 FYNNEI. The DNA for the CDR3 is TGTGCCAGCAGTGGATACAGGGATAGCAATCAGCCCCAGCATTTT. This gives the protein CASSGYRDSNQPQHF.

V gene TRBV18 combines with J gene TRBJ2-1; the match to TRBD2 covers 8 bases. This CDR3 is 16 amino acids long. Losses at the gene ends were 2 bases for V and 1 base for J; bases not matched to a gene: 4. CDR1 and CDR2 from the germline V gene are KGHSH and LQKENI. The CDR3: CASSPAAGDSYNEQFF. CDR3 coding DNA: TGTGCCAGCTCACCAGCAGCGGGAGATTCCTACAATGAGCAGTTCTTC.

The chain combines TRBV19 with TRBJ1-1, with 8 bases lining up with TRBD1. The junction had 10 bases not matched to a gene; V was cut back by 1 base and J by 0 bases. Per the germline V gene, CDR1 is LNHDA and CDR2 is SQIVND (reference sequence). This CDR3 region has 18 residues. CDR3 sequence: CASSIGGRRGLMNTEAFF. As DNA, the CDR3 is TGTGCCAGTAGTATAGGAGGACGCAGGGGGCTCATGAACACTGAAGCTTTCTTT.

The CDR3 region is CASSLAGGITDTQYF. The CDR3, as DNA: TGCGCCAGCAGCTTAGCGGGAGGTATCACAGATACGCAGTATTTT. The chain carries TRBV5-1 and TRBJ2-3, with 9 bases aligning to TRBD2. This CDR3 has 15 residues. The germline CDR1 and CDR2 sequences are SGHRS and YFSETQ. Trimming cost V 2 bases and J 2 bases; bases outside gene matches: 3.

The CDR3 nucleotides are TGCGCCAGCAGTGAGTCCTCTCGGGGTCAGCCCCAGCATTTT. The encoded protein is CASSESSRGQPQHF. The chain is built from TRBV10-2 and TRBJ1-5, with no clear D. Germline V gives CDR1 WSHSY, CDR2 SAAADI. Deletions cut 0 bases from V and 6 bases from J, with 9 bases between. The length of the CDR3 is 14 residues.

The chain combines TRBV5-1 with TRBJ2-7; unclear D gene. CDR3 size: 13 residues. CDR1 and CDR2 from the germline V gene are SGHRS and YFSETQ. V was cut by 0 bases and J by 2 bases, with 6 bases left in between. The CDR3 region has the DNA TGCGCCAGCAGCTTGGCTGGCCCCTACGAGCAGTACTTC. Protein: CASSLAGPYEQYF.

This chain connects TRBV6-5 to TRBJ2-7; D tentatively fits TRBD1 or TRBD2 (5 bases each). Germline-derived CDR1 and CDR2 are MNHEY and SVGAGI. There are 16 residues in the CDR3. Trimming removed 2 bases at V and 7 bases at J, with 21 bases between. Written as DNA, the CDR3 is TGTGCCAGCAGTTACCGGGACCGTGGTAGGAGATTGGAGCAGTACTTC. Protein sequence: CASSYRDRGRRLEQYF.

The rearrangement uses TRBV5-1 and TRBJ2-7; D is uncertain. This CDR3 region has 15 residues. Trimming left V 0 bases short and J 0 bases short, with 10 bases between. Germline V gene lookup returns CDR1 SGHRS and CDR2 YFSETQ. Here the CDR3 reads CASSLVPDSSYEQYF. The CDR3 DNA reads TGCGCCAGCAGCTTGGTTCCCGATAGCTCCTACGAGCAGTACTTC.

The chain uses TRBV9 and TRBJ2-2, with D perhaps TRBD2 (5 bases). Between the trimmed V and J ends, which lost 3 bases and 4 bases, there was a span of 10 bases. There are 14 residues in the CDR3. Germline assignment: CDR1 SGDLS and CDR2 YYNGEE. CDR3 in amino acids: CASSGTRGTGELFF. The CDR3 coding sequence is TGTGCCAGCAGCGGAACTCGGGGCACCGGGGAGCTGTTTTTT.